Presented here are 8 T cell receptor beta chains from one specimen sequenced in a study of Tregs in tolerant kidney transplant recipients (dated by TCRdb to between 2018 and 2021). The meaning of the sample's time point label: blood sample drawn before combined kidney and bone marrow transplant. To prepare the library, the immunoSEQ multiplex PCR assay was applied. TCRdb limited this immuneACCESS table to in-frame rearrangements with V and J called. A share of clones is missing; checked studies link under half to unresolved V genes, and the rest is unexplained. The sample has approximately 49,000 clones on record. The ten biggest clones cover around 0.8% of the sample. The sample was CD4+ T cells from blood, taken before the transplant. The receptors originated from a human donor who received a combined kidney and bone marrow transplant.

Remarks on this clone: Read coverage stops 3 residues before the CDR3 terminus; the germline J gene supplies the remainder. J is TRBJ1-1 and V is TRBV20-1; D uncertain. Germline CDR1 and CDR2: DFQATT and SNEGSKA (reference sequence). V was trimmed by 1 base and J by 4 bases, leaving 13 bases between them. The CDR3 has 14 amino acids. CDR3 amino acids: CSARAPGVVTEAFF. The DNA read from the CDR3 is TGCAGTGCTAGAGCCCCGGGTGTTGTCACTGAA.

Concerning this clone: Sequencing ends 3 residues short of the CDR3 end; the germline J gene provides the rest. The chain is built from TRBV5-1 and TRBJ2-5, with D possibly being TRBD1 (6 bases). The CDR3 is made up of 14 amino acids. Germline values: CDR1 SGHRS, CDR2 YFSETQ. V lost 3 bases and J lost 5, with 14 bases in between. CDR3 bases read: TGCGCCAGCAGCTCTACAGGGTTGGGGGAGACC. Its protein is CASSSTGLGET. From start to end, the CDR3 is CASSSTGLGETQYF.

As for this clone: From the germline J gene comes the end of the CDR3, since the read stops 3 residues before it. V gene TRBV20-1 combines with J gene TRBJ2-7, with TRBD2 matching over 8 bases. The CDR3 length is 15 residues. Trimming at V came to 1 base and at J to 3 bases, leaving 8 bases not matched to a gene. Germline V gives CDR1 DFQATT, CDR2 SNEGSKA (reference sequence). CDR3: CSARVGAGVSYEQYF. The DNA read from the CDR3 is TGCAGTGCTAGAGTAGGAGCGGGAGTTAGCTACGAG.

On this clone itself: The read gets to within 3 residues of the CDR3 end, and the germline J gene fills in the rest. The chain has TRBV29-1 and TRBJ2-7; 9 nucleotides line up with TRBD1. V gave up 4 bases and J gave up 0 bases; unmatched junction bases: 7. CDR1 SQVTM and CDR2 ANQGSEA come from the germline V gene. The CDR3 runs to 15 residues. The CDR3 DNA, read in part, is TGCAGCGTTGGGACAGGGGATCCCCTCTCCTACGAG. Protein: CSVGTGDPLSYE. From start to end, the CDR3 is CSVGTGDPLSYEQYF.

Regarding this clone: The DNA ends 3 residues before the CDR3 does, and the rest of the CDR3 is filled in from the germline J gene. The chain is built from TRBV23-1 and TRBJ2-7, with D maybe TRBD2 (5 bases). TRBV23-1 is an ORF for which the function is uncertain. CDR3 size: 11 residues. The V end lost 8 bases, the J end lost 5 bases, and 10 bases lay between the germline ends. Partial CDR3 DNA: TGCGCCAGCGTGGCCGGGGACGAG. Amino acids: CASVAGDE. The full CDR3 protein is CASVAGDEQYF.

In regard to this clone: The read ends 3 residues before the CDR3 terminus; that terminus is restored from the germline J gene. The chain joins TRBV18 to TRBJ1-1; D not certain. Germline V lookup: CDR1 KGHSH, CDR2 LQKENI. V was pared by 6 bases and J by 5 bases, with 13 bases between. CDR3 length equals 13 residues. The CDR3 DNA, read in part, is TGTGCCAGCTCGGCCCGGGTAGGAACTGAA. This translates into CASSARVGTE. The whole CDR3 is CASSARVGTEAFF.

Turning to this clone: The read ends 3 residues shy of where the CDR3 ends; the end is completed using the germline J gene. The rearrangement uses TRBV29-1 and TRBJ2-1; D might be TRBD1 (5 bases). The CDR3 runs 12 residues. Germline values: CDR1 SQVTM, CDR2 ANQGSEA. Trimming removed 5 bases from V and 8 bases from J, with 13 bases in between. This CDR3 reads CSVRPLGHEQFF. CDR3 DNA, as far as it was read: TGCAGCGTTCGGCCCCTGGGGCATGAG.

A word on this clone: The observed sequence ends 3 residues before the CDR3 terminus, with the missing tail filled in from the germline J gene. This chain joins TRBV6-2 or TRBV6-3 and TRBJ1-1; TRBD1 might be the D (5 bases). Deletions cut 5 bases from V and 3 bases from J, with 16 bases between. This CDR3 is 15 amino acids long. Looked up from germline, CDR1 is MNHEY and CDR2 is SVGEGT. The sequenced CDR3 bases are TGTGCCAGCAGTAATAGAAGCCCGGGGGACACTGAA. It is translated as CASSNRSPGDTE. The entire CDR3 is CASSNRSPGDTEAFF.